The clone carrying this T cell receptor beta chain has only a few counts. Its antigen remains unidentified. CDR1 is MDHEN and CDR2 is SYDVKM in the germline V gene. V lost 3 bases to trimming and J lost 4 bases; unmatched junction nucleotides: 3. This CDR3 contains 14 residues. The data derive from a study of beta chain features in type 1 diabetes. The authors reverse transcribed all of the isolated RNA, so sequencing captured expressed TCRB transcripts. TCRdb keeps only in-frame clones here, not all; method: immunoSEQ multiplex PCR. The table shows roughly 730,000 clones, with roughly 12% occurring only once. Whole-study results and caveats: The similarity of naive, central memory and Treg TCRB repertoires appeared greater among patients than among healthy donors. Among all four CD4+ subsets, Type 1 diabetes patients had TCRB CDR3s that were moderately but significantly shorter.

Per donor, one heparinised blood draw averaged about 116 mL. The receptor comes from a young man with type 1 diabetes. The chain employs TRBV28 and TRBJ2-7; 10 bases match TRBD1. Sequencing used naive CD4+ T cells from blood. The CDR3 nucleotides are TGTGCCAGCAGTTTGGTGGACAGGGGGTACGAGCAGTACTTC. Protein product: CASSLVDRGYEQYF.